The sequence of this T cell receptor (beta chain) was determined in a study of human T cells and chemical hapten exposure. TCRdb recomputed calls from the RACE reads with MiXCR, one row per CDR3 protein. The data show about 64,000 distinct CDR3 sequences, approximately 11% seen once. In regard to this clonotype: Its antigen is unidentified.

Study-level points and caveats: Counts of expanded TCRs (at PT1) showed a positive correlation with patch test score.

V lost 4 bases, J lost 2 bases, and 5 bases lay in between. This CDR3 is built from 11 residues. The V gene's germline CDR1 is GTSNPN and CDR2 SVGIG (reference sequence). Time point described: pre-sensitization, week 0. As for treatment: therapeutic diphenylcyclopropenone sensitization with weekly scalp DPC. The V gene is TRBV30, the J gene TRBJ1-2, with D uncertain. Here the sequenced sample was whole blood, taken in connection with sensitization to the hapten diphenylcyclopropenone (DPC). This clonotype was obtained from a woman aged 40 to 50 with alopecia areata. Some clones in this sample may be carry-over from other donors' samples. CDR3 DNA sequence: TGTGCCTGGAACTCGAACTATGGCTACACCTTC. Translating it yields CAWNSNYGYTF.